This TCR beta chain was recovered during a study of blood T cell repertoires in COVID-19. Germline trimming cut 5 bases from V and 4 bases from J; bases unmatched to any gene: 8. The length of the CDR3 is 15 residues. The V gene's germline CDR1 is SQVTM and CDR2 ANQGSEA. Authors' analysis steps: Reference gene primer amplification gave nucleated cell count estimates. Here immunoSEQ multiplex PCR was the method, and the copy in TCRdb shows in-frame clones only, minus some. V, J and clone size derive from that table, while D and trimming were established from the DNA sequence. The sample contains 390,000 or so clones, about 90% of which appear only once.

The V call is TRBV29-1, the J call TRBJ2-2, with 9 positions matching TRBD1. The origin of this receptor is a woman younger than 45 with COVID-19, enrolled during active disease. Specimen: peripheral blood. The CDR3 region is CSVRGTGRSTGELFF. CDR3 DNA: TGCAGCGTTCGGGGGACAGGGAGGAGCACCGGGGAGCTGTTTTTT.